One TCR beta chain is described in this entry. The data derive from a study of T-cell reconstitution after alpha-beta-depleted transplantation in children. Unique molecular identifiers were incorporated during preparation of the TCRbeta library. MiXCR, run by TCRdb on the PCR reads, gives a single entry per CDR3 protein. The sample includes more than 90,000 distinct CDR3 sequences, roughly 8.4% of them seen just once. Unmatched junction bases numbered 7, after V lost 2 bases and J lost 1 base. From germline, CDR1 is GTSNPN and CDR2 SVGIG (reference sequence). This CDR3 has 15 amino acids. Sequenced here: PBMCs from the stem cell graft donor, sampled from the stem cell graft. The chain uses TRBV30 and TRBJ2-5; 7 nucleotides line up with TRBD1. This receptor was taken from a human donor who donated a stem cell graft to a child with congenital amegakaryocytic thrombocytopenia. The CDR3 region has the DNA TGTGCCTGGAGTTCCGGACAGGCCCCCCAAGAGACCCAGTACTTC. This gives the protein CAWSSGQAPQETQYF.